This T cell receptor (beta chain) was captured by sequencing in a study of radiotherapy plus CTLA-4 blockade in lung cancer. TCRdb's copy holds only in-frame clones and misses some; the assay was immunoSEQ multiplex PCR. In the table there are around 71,000 clones, 76% of which are singletons. Those patients who had chemo-refractory metastatic non-small-cell lung cancer were given focal radiation along with CTLA-4 blockade through ipilimumab. CDR1 SGHRS and CDR2 YFSETQ come from the germline V gene. The CDR3 contains 17 residues. The junction had 6 bases not matched to a gene; V was cut back by 0 bases and J by 0 bases.

The rearrangement uses TRBV5-1 and TRBJ2-3, with 8 positions matching TRBD2. This TCR derives from a human donor with non-small cell lung cancer whose response to radiotherapy plus ipilimumab could not be evaluated. Some clones in this sample may be carry-over from other donors' samples. This sample comprised peripheral blood, obtained from a patient treated with radiotherapy plus ipilimumab. CDR3 amino acids: CASSLGPSGSSTDTQYF. In nucleotides, the CDR3 is TGCGCCAGCAGCTTGGGCCCTAGCGGGTCTAGCACAGATACGCAGTATTTT. The full variable domain, rest sourced from reference TRBV5-1 and TRBJ2-3, is KAGVTQTPRYLIKTRGQQVTLSCSPISGHRSVSWYQQTPGQGLQFLFEYFSETQRNKGNFPGRFSGRQFSNSRSEMNVSTLELGDSALYLCASSLGPSGSSTDTQYFGPGTRLTVL.